This is a list of T cell receptor beta chains from one sample in a study of beta chain features in type 1 diabetes. Libraries were prepared by immunoSEQ multiplex PCR; TCRdb keeps only in-frame clonotypes and omits some of them. The data contain nearly 350,000 clones, around 9.7% of them seen just once; the ten biggest clones take up about 1%. Sequencing was carried out using central memory CD4+ T cells from blood. The receptors originated from a man under 40 with type 1 diabetes. Each CDR3 is given with its conserved first and last residue. D genes are given only for firm matches. Where a row states a size, it is once, few, many or the class of an expanded clone; other rows omit it.

clone_size	v_call	d_call	cdr3_length	j_call	cdr3_nt	cdr3_aa
few	TRBV11-2	TRBD2	13	TRBJ2-3	TGTGCCAGCAGCCTCGGGGGGGCAGATACGCAGTATTTT	CASSLGGADTQYF
few	TRBV27	NA	14	TRBJ2-7	TGTGCCACCCAAGGTCGGGACGGTCTCTACGAGCAGTACTTC	CATQGRDGLYEQYF
NA	TRBV9	TRBD1	15	TRBJ2-5	TGTGCCAGCAGCGTAGCCCCGGACAGGGGAGAGACCCAGTACTTC	CASSVAPDRGETQYF
few	TRBV4-3	NA	15	TRBJ1-2	TGCGCCAGCAGCCAAGTCGGCGCGACTAACTATGGCTACACCTTC	CASSQVGATNYGYTF
few	TRBV4-1	TRBD1	17	TRBJ2-5	TGCGCCAGCAGCCAAGGGTCGGGGACAGGGGTCCAAGAGACCCAGTACTTC	CASSQGSGTGVQETQYF
many	TRBV14	NA	12	TRBJ2-1	TGTGCCAGCAGCTATTCCTACAATGAGCAGTTCTTC	CASSYSYNEQFF
few	TRBV18	TRBD2	16	TRBJ2-5	TGTGCCAGCTCACCACCGGTACAGCGGGGTCAAGAGACCCAGTACTTC	CASSPPVQRGQETQYF
few	TRBV7-2	TRBD1	14	TRBJ1-6	TGTGCCAGCAGCGCGGGACAGGGAGGTTCACCCCTCCACTTT	CASSAGQGGSPLHF
few	TRBV6-1	NA	14	TRBJ1-6	TGTGCCAGCAGTGCGGAGGAGGGAAATTCACCCCTCCACTTT	CASSAEEGNSPLHF
NA	TRBV7-2	TRBD1	16	TRBJ1-2	TGTGCCAGCAGCCTCCTGATAGGGACAGGACTTCGTGGCTACACCTTC	CASSLLIGTGLRGYTF
NA	TRBV7-8	TRBD2	13	TRBJ2-3	TGTGCCAGTCTACTAGCGGGGACAGATACGCAGTATTTT	CASLLAGTDTQYF
few	TRBV10-1	TRBD1	12	TRBJ1-1	TGCGCCAGTTCGGACAGGGGCACTGAAGCTTTCTTT	CASSDRGTEAFF
few	TRBV7-9	TRBD1	14	TRBJ1-1	TGTGCCAGCAGCTCGGGACAGGGGCTAGGTGATGCTTTCTTT	CASSSGQGLGDAFF
few	TRBV27	NA	15	TRBJ2-3	TGTGCCAGCAGAAACTATCGGGTCTACACAGATACGCAGTATTTT	CASRNYRVYTDTQYF
few	TRBV19	TRBD1	14	TRBJ2-7	TGTGCCAGTAGTTCCCGGGACAGGACCTACGAGCAGTACTTC	CASSSRDRTYEQYF
many	TRBV7-9	NA	13	TRBJ1-1	TGTGCCAGCAGCTTAGTTGCGAACACTGAAGCTTTCTTT	CASSLVANTEAFF
many	TRBV7-9	NA	15	TRBJ1-1	TGTGCCAGCAGCTGGAGGCAAGGGGTTGGCACTGAAGCTTTCTTT	CASSWRQGVGTEAFF
few	TRBV5-4	NA	14	TRBJ2-1	TGTGCCAGCAGCTTTGGTATTCGGTACAATGAGCAGTTCTTC	CASSFGIRYNEQFF
few	TRBV29-1	NA	13	TRBJ2-7	TGCAGCGTTGAAGATATGGGATCCTACGAGCAGTACTTC	CSVEDMGSYEQYF
few	TRBV7-8	NA	14	TRBJ1-5	TGTGCCAGCAGCTGGCAGGCATCTAATCAGCCCCAGCATTTT	CASSWQASNQPQHF
few	TRBV4-1	TRBD2	17	TRBJ2-5	TGCGCCAGCAGCCAAGATCTCCTAGCGGGGGGGCAGGAGACCCAGTACTTC	CASSQDLLAGGQETQYF
NA	TRBV5-1	NA	12	TRBJ1-4	TGCGCCAGCAGCTTGGTAGGCGAAAAACTGTTTTTT	CASSLVGEKLFF
few	TRBV7-2	NA	14	TRBJ2-5	TGTGCCAGCAGCTTAGCGCCAGGTCAAGAGACCCAGTACTTC	CASSLAPGQETQYF
many	TRBV7-2	NA	14	TRBJ1-1	TGTGCCAGCAGCTTAGGATCAGGGAGGACTGAAGCTTTCTTT	CASSLGSGRTEAFF
few	TRBV7-9	NA	14	TRBJ2-5	TGTGCCAGCTCTCAACAGTACCTTTCTGAGACCCAGTACTTC	CASSQQYLSETQYF
NA	TRBV27	TRBD1	17	TRBJ1-2	TGTGCCAGCACTCCTACCCCGCCCGGACAGGGGGCGCGGGGCTACACCTTC	CASTPTPPGQGARGYTF